Included here is one TCR beta chain sequence, with context. Its matching antigen is unknown. The data were produced by immunoSEQ multiplex PCR, yet TCRdb's version contains in-frame clones alone and is incomplete. The table includes more than 250,000 clones, roughly 90% detected once. This record belongs to a study of cytomegalovirus exposure and HLA in healthy donors. Findings of the study overall: Confirmation was obtained in vitro that a few CMV-associated chains are specific for CMV antigens.

With 3 bases clipped from V and 3 bases from J, the junction kept 9 bases outside the gene matches. CDR1 and CDR2 from the germline V gene are KGHSH and LQKENI. The CDR3 loop spans 17 amino acids. The donors were members of the approximately 120-subject validation cohort (separate from the roughly 680-subject first cohort). The sequence was collected from a young woman in good health and CMV-seronegative. The specimen sequenced was PBMCs. The chain joins TRBV18 to TRBJ2-1; 9 positions agree with TRBD2. The CDR3 DNA follows: TGTGCCAGCTCACCTCAGACTAGCGGAAACTACTACAATGAGCAGTTCTTC. Amino acid sequence: CASSPQTSGNYYNEQFF.